Each of the 7 T cell receptor beta chains below was sequenced from the same sample in a study of blood T cell repertoires in COVID-19. TCRdb's table, derived via immunoSEQ multiplex PCR, lists solely in-frame clones and lacks some. The sample lists around 200,000 clones; around 80% were seen once. The sample was peripheral blood. The receptors derive from a woman at least 80 years old with active or convalescent COVID-19.

This rearrangement joins TRBV29-1 to TRBJ2-1; D is possibly TRBD1 (5 bases). Trimming took 2 bases from V and 5 from J, leaving 13 bases between them. CDR1 and CDR2 from the germline V gene are SQVTM and ANQGSEA. The CDR3 has 14 amino acids. The CDR3 coding sequence is TGCAGCGTTGAAAATTGGGGCGGACACAATGAGCAGTTCTTC. It specifies CSVENWGGHNEQFF.

J is TRBJ1-1 and V is TRBV7-2; D is perhaps TRBD1 (5 bases). The germline gives CDR1 SGHTA, CDR2 FQGNSA. CDR3 length: 14 residues. V shed 4 bases and J shed 6 bases, with 15 bases lying between them. The CDR3 protein is CASSYTGTLPEAFF. CDR3 nucleotide sequence: TGTGCCAGCAGCTACACCGGGACTCTTCCTGAAGCTTTCTTT.

The chain employs TRBV2 and TRBJ1-5; 7 nucleotides agree with TRBD1. V lost 6 bases, J lost 4 bases, and 3 bases stayed unmatched. The germline CDR1 and CDR2 sequences are SNHLY and FYNNEI. The CDR3 length is 13 residues. Written as DNA, the CDR3 is TGTGCCAGCAGACAGGGGCTTAATCAGCCCCAGCATTTT. It codes for CASRQGLNQPQHF.

This clone was picked up a small number of times. The rearrangement links TRBV7-9 to TRBJ1-6; D unclear. From germline, CDR1 is SEHNR and CDR2 FQNEAQ (reference sequence). The CDR3 is 13 residues long. V lost 5 bases and J lost 10, with 12 bases in between. The CDR3 here is CASSPSEASPLHF. Here the CDR3 DNA reads TGTGCCAGCAGCCCCTCCGAGGCCTCACCCCTCCACTTT.

The genes are TRBV4-1 and TRBJ1-2; 9 bases match TRBD1. The V gene's germline CDR1 is MGHRA and CDR2 YSYEKL. This CDR3 is built from 16 residues. Trimming removed 2 bases from V and 6 bases from J; junction bases left unmatched: 10. The CDR3 nucleotides read TGCGCCAGCAGCCAAACCGGGACAGGGTGGTTGCATGGCTACACCTTC. It yields the protein CASSQTGTGWLHGYTF.

The chain links TRBV18 to TRBJ2-7; TRBD2 matches at 7 bases. V shed 1 base, J shed 3 bases, and the junction held 6 bases outside the gene matches. The germline gives CDR1 KGHSH, CDR2 LQKENI. This CDR3 contains 15 residues. CDR3 bases: TGTGCCAGCTCACCACAAGCGGGGAGGCTCTACGAGCAGTACTTC. As protein: CASSPQAGRLYEQYF.

As regards this clone: The same CDR3 arises from other DNA sequences in this sample as well. The chain couples TRBV3-1 (or the pseudogene TRBV3-2) to TRBJ1-1; TRBD1 aligns across 8 bases. The CDR3 has 14 residues. Germline V CDR1 and CDR2: LGHDT, YNNKEL (reference sequence). The V segment lost 6 bases and the J segment 1 base; nucleotides outside the gene matches: 4. CDR3 bases: TGTGCCAGCAGGCCAGGACAGGGGAACACTGAAGCTTTCTTT. The encoded protein is CASRPGQGNTEAFF.